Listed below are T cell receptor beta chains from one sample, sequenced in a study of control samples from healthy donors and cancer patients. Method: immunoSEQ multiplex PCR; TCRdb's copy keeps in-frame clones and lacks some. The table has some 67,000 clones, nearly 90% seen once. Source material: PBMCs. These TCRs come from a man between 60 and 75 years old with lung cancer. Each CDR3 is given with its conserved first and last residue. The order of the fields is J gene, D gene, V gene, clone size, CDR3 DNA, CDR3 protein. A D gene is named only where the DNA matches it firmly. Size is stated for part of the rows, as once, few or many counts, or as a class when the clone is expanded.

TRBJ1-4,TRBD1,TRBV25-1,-,TGTGCCAGCAGAAGGACAGGCACTAATGAAAAACTGTTTTTT,CASRRTGTNEKLFF
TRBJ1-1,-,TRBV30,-,TGTGCCTGGAGTGACGGCCTGAACACTGAAGCTTTCTTT,CAWSDGLNTEAFF
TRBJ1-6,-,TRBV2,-,TGTGCCAGCAGGACTGAGTTCAGTTCACCCCTCCACTTT,CASRTEFSSPLHF
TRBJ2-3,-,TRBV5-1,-,TGCGCCAGCAGCTTAAACACAGATACGCAGTATTTT,CASSLNTDTQYF
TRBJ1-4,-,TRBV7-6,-,TGTGCCAGCAGCTTTGAACAATCGACTAATGAAAAACTGTTTTTT,CASSFEQSTNEKLFF
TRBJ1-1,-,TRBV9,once,TGTGCCAGCAGCGTAGAGGGGTACACTGAAGCTTTCTTT,CASSVEGYTEAFF
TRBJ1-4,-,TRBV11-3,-,TGTGCCAGCAGCTTAAGAGGCTTCGAAAGTGAAAAACTGTTTTTT,CASSLRGFESEKLFF
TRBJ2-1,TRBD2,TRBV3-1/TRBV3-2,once,TGTGCCAGCAGCCAAATACGGGGGGGATACAATGAGCAGTTCTTC,CASSQIRGGYNEQFF
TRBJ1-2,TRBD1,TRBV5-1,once,TGCGCCAGCAGCTTGGCGACAGGGGCAGGGTATGGCTACACCTTC,CASSLATGAGYGYTF
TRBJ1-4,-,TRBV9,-,TGTGCCAGCAGCGTAGGGGCAGGCTTTAATGAAAAACTGTTTTTT,CASSVGAGFNEKLFF
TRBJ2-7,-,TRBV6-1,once,TGTGCCAGCAGTGAAAAAGTGGGGTCCTTCTACGAGCAGTACTTC,CASSEKVGSFYEQYF
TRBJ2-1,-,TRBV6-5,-,TGTGCCAGCAGCGCAAGGAAAGATGAGCAGTTCTTC,CASSARKDEQFF
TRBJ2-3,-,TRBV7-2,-,TGTGCCAGCAGCTCCATGAGGGTTAGCACAGATACGCAGTATTTT,CASSSMRVSTDTQYF